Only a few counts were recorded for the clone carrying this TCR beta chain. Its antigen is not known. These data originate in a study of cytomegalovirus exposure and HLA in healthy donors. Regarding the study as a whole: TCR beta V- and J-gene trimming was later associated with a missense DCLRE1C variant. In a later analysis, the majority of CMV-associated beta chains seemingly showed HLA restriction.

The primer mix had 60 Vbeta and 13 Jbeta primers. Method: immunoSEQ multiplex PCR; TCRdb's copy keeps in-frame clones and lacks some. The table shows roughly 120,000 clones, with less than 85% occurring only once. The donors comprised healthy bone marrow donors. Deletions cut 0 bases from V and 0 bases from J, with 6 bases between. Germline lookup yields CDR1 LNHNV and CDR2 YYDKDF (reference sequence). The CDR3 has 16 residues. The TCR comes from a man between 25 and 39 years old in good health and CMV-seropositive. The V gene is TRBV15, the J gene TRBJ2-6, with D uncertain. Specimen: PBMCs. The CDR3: CATSRDLGSGANVLTF. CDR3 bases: TGTGCCACCAGCAGAGATCTAGGCTCTGGGGCCAACGTCCTGACTTTC.